This entry lists 20 T cell receptor beta chains sequenced from one sample in a study of shared T cell receptors in the human thymus. The protocol was immunoSEQ multiplex PCR, while the TCRdb copy is restricted to in-frame clones and leaves out a portion. The table records over 450,000 clones, 78% of them present only once. The sample was also reused in another study, on human thymus T cells.

Sequencing was done on a sample of thymocytes. Receptors originate from a boy younger than two with a congenital heart defect.

The J gene is TRBJ2-4, the V gene TRBV5-4; a weak D match, TRBD1 (6 bases). With 4 bases removed from V and 0 bases from J, the gap between germline ends came to 14 bases. The germline gives CDR1 SGHNT, CDR2 YYREEE (reference sequence). CDR3 length: 16 residues. The CDR3 loop reads CASSLKGTLAKNIQYF. CDR3 coding DNA: TGTGCCAGCAGCCTTAAAGGGACATTAGCCAAAAACATTCAGTACTTC.

The V gene is TRBV14, the J gene TRBJ1-2, with 7 bases matching TRBD1. Germline loops: CDR1 SGHDN, CDR2 FVKESK. Losses at the gene ends were 7 bases for V and 4 bases for J; bases not matched to a gene: 3. The length of the CDR3 is 12 residues. CDR3 residues: CASKTGSYGYTF. CDR3 nucleotide sequence: TGTGCCAGCAAGACAGGGTCCTATGGCTACACCTTC.

The chain employs TRBV29-1 and TRBJ1-1; no clear D gene. The CDR3 spans 14 residues. V shed 3 bases and J shed 1 base, with 12 bases lying between them. The germline V gene has CDR1 SQVTM and CDR2 ANQGSEA. The CDR3 coding sequence is TGCAGCGTTGACCGACGGAGCCCGAACACTGAAGCTTTCTTT. Residues: CSVDRRSPNTEAFF. Full variable domain (missing parts from reference TRBV29-1 and TRBJ1-1): SAVISQKPSRDICQRGTSLTIQCQVDSQVTMMFWYRQQPGQSLTLIATANQGSEATYESGFVIDKFPISRPNLTFSTLTVSNMSPEDSSIYLCSVDRRSPNTEAFFGQGTRLTVV.

The chain has TRBV5-1 and TRBJ1-2; D is possibly TRBD1 (6 bases). CDR1 is SGHRS and CDR2 is YFSETQ in the germline V gene. The CDR3 totals 15 residues. Trimming cost V 2 bases and J 6 bases, with 17 bases left between them. CDR3 bases: TGCGCCAGCAGCTTACTAACAGGGAAATATCATGGCTACACCTTC. This translates into CASSLLTGKYHGYTF.

As regards this clone: This sample also contains other DNA sequences that code for the same CDR3. CDR3 amino acids: CAWSLQGGTEAFF. The CDR3 DNA reads TGTGCCTGGAGCTTACAGGGGGGGACTGAAGCTTTCTTT. V and J are TRBV30 and TRBJ1-1, with TRBD1 identical over 8 bases. The CDR3 is 13 residues long. V was clipped by 3 bases and J by 5 bases; unmatched bases: 5. From germline, CDR1 is GTSNPN and CDR2 SVGIG (reference sequence). The full variable domain, with the rest looked up from reference TRBV30 and TRBJ1-1, is SQTIHQWPATLVQPVGSPLSLECTVEGTSNPNLYWYRQAAGRGLQLLFYSVGIGQISSEVPQNLSASRPQDRQFILSSKKLLLSDSGFYLCAWSLQGGTEAFFGQGTRLTVV.

The rearrangement links TRBV4-3 to TRBJ1-4; D is undetermined. This CDR3 has 13 residues. The germline V and J ends were trimmed by 1 base and 10 bases, with 10 bases remaining between them. The germline gives CDR1 LGHNA, CDR2 YSLEER. The CDR3: CASSQVRGGKLFF. The CDR3 DNA follows: TGCGCCAGCAGCCAAGTACGGGGAGGAAAACTGTTTTTT.

The J gene is TRBJ2-1, the V gene TRBV30; 10 bases map to TRBD2. Trimming removed 4 bases from V and 4 bases from J; junction bases left unmatched: 7. Germline V CDR1 and CDR2: GTSNPN, SVGIG (reference sequence). This CDR3 is built from 15 residues. CDR3 region: CAWTAGGSIYNEQFF. CDR3 bases: TGTGCCTGGACAGCGGGAGGGTCTATATACAATGAGCAGTTCTTC.

The chain couples TRBV7-2 to TRBJ2-7; 9 bases agree with TRBD2. The CDR3 runs 15 residues. Germline CDR1 reads SGHTA; CDR2 reads FQGNSA. The V gene end was trimmed by 4 bases and the J gene end by 7 bases; junction bases not matched to a gene: 11. CDR3: CASSSGLAPWREQYF. The CDR3 DNA reads as TGTGCCAGCAGCTCGGGACTAGCCCCCTGGAGGGAGCAGTACTTC.

This chain uses TRBV5-4 with TRBJ2-1; D possibly corresponds to TRBD1 (6 bases). CDR3 size: 17 residues. The V and J ends lost 0 bases and 5 bases respectively, with 18 bases between them. Germline V CDR1 and CDR2: SGHNT, YYREEE (reference sequence). CDR3 protein: CASSLALTGSPDNEQFF. CDR3 DNA: TGTGCCAGCAGCTTGGCGCTCACAGGGTCCCCCGACAATGAGCAGTTCTTC. Using reference TRBV5-4 and TRBJ2-1 for the parts outside the CDR3, the full variable domain is ETGVTQSPTHLIKTRGQQVTLRCSSQSGHNTVSWYQQALGQGPQFIFQYYREEENGRGNFPPRFSGLQFPNYSSELNVNALELDDSALYLCASSLALTGSPDNEQFFGPGTRLTVL.

The chain is built from TRBV19 and TRBJ2-1, with D maybe TRBD1 (6 bases). Germline lookup yields CDR1 LNHDA and CDR2 SQIVND (reference sequence). The CDR3 spans 15 residues. The germline V and J ends were trimmed by 9 bases and 0 bases, with 15 bases remaining between them. CDR3 sequence reads: CASPVRGSSYNEQFF. CDR3 DNA sequence: TGTGCCAGCCCCGTGAGGGGGAGCTCCTACAATGAGCAGTTCTTC.

The rearrangement joins TRBV6-4 to TRBJ1-1; D is undetermined. Germline CDR1 and CDR2: MRHNA and SNTAGT. The CDR3 runs to 16 residues. The V and J ends lost 4 bases and 3 bases respectively, with 18 bases between them. The CDR3 DNA reads TGTGCCAGCAGTGTCCACCCGGGGAGTGCTCACACTGAAGCTTTCTTT. Its protein product is CASSVHPGSAHTEAFF.

The V and J genes are TRBV29-1 and TRBJ1-1; D perhaps matches TRBD1 (6 bases). The CDR3 runs 15 residues. Trimming stripped 3 bases from V and 1 base from J, with 15 bases between. The germline V gene has CDR1 SQVTM and CDR2 ANQGSEA. CDR3 loop: CSVDPRGHTNTEAFF. The CDR3, as DNA: TGCAGCGTTGACCCTAGGGGACACACGAACACTGAAGCTTTCTTT.

The chain couples TRBV5-4 to TRBJ2-7, with D possibly matching TRBD2 (6 bases). V lost 0 bases and J lost 7, with 14 bases in between. Germline V gives CDR1 SGHNT, CDR2 YYREEE (reference sequence). The CDR3 sequence is 14 residues long. The CDR3 nucleotides read TGTGCCAGCAGCTTGGGCGGACGGAGGGCTGAGCAGTACTTC. Its protein product is CASSLGGRRAEQYF.

This clone was recorded only once. The chain employs TRBV13 and TRBJ2-7, with 8 bases fitting TRBD2. V trimming: 3 bases; J trimming: 4 bases; junction bases outside the gene matches: 17. The CDR3 is 18 amino acids. CDR1 and CDR2 from the germline V gene are PRHDT and FYEKMQ (reference sequence). Here the CDR3 reads CASSFRGVAGKEGYEQYF. CDR3 DNA sequence: TGTGCCAGCAGCTTCCGGGGGGTAGCGGGAAAGGAGGGGTACGAGCAGTACTTC.

V usage is TRBV4-2 and J usage is TRBJ2-1, with 12 nucleotides matching TRBD2. The V gene end was trimmed by 4 bases and the J gene end by 6 bases; junction bases not matched to a gene: 7. The CDR3 has 16 amino acids. CDR1 LGHNA and CDR2 YNFKEQ come from the germline V gene. The CDR3 nucleotides are TGTGCCAGCAGCCCCGGACTAGCGGGACGCTTCAATGAGCAGTTCTTC. This gives the protein CASSPGLAGRFNEQFF.

This clone was picked up one time. The genes are TRBV4-3 and TRBJ2-7; 8 nucleotides line up with TRBD1. The ends lost 4 bases at V and 2 bases at J; junction bases unmatched: 16. The CDR3 has 18 amino acids. CDR1 and CDR2 from the germline V gene are LGHNA and YSLEER. CDR3 protein: CASSLLGNRGRNPYEQYF. DNA for the CDR3: TGCGCCAGCAGCCTTCTGGGTAACAGGGGGAGGAATCCCTACGAGCAGTACTTC.

V usage is TRBV29-1 and J usage is TRBJ2-7; TRBD1 might be the D (6 bases). CDR1 SQVTM and CDR2 ANQGSEA come from the germline V gene. This CDR3 region has 12 residues. Trimming pared 5 bases from V and 2 bases from J, leaving 10 bases between. As DNA, the CDR3 is TGCAGCGTTTCAGGGGCAACCTACGAGCAGTACTTC. Translated, it gives CSVSGATYEQYF.

The chain uses TRBV7-2 and TRBJ2-7; 11 bases match TRBD2. The CDR3 is 15 residues long. The germline gives CDR1 SGHTA, CDR2 FQGNSA. Trimming at V came to 6 bases and at J to 5 bases, leaving 9 bases not matched to a gene. The chain's CDR3 is CASSPTSGRVDEQYF. The DNA of the CDR3 is TGTGCCAGCAGTCCAACTAGCGGGAGAGTAGACGAGCAGTACTTC.

This chain links TRBV7-9 with TRBJ2-7, with 14 bases fitting TRBD2. The CDR3 contains 16 residues. Germline V CDR1 and CDR2: SEHNR, FQNEAQ (reference sequence). The trim removed 5 bases at V and 1 base at J, leaving 4 bases unmatched. The CDR3 coding sequence is TGTGCCAGCAGCCCAGGGACTAGCGGGAGATCCTACGAGCAGTACTTC. This gives the protein CASSPGTSGRSYEQYF.

The gene calls are TRBV5-4 and TRBJ1-2, with 8 bases identical to TRBD1. Germline loops: CDR1 SGHNT, CDR2 YYREEE (reference sequence). With 4 bases clipped from V and 0 bases from J, the junction kept 14 bases outside the gene matches. The CDR3 sequence is 18 residues long. The CDR3: CASSRPPGQESANYGYTF. CDR3 DNA: TGTGCCAGCAGCCGGCCGCCGGGACAGGAGAGCGCTAACTATGGCTACACCTTC.